These 9 T cell receptor beta chains share one sample of origin, sequenced in a study of blood T cell repertoires in COVID-19. Libraries were prepared by immunoSEQ multiplex PCR; TCRdb keeps only in-frame clonotypes and omits some of them. The table records roughly 110,000 clones, under 85% of them present only once. The sample taken for sequencing was peripheral blood. The receptors come from a woman aged 60-75 years with acute or convalescent COVID-19.

The rearrangement links TRBV11-2 to TRBJ2-7; possibly TRBD2 for D (6 bases). CDR1 SGHAT and CDR2 FQNNGV come from the germline V gene. V lost 4 bases, J lost 2 bases, and 18 bases lay in between. CDR3 length equals 16 residues. CDR3 bases: TGTGCCAGCAGCTCCCCGCGGGGACCATACCCCTACGAGCAGTACTTC. Amino acids: CASSSPRGPYPYEQYF.

This clone was seen a handful of times. The chain employs TRBV10-3 and TRBJ2-1; TRBD2 matches 13 bases. This CDR3 contains 16 residues. The germline gives CDR1 ENHRY, CDR2 SYGVKD. V gave up 6 bases and J gave up 5 bases; unmatched junction bases: 7. For the CDR3, the DNA is TGTGCCATCAGCGGACTAGCGGGAGTAATCAACAATGAGCAGTTCTTC. It yields the protein CAISGLAGVINNEQFF.

The chain recombines TRBV12-5 with TRBJ2-3, with 11 bases lining up with TRBD2. J gave up 4 bases and V 1 base, and 7 bases lay outside the gene matches. This CDR3 contains 17 residues. Germline values: CDR1 LGHNT, CDR2 FRNRAP. The CDR3 reads CASGLALLAGAPDTQYF. The CDR3 DNA is TGTGCTAGTGGTTTGGCCCTACTAGCGGGAGCCCCAGATACGCAGTATTTT.

This clone was counted a few times. The chain couples TRBV11-3 to TRBJ2-1, with 9 bases identical to TRBD2. Germline CDR1 reads SGHNT; CDR2 reads YENEEA. The junction had 8 bases not matched to a gene; V was cut back by 0 bases and J by 8 bases. The CDR3 has 16 residues. The CDR3 sequence: CASSLDGRGGRDEQFF. CDR3 DNA sequence: TGTGCCAGCAGCTTAGATGGGCGGGGGGGCCGCGATGAGCAGTTCTTC.

The CDR3 reads CASSRPGLALFF. In DNA, the CDR3 is TGTGCCAGCAGCCGACCGGGACTAGCTCTGTTCTTC. This chain joins TRBV28 and TRBJ2-1; 9 bases agree with TRBD2. Germline V CDR1 and CDR2: MDHEN, SYDVKM. The CDR3 totals 12 residues. The V gene end was trimmed by 6 bases and the J gene end by 15 bases; junction bases not matched to a gene: 9.

The V gene is TRBV5-1, the J gene TRBJ2-5; D is uncertain. Between the trimmed V and J ends, which lost 4 bases and 1 base, there was a span of 5 bases. This CDR3 comprises 12 residues. Germline CDR1 SGHRS, CDR2 YFSETQ. The CDR3 loop reads CASSRVQETQYF. DNA of the CDR3: TGCGCCAGCAGCCGGGTCCAAGAGACCCAGTACTTC.

A few counts support this clone. V is TRBV2 and J is TRBJ1-1; TRBD1 agrees at 8 bases. CDR1 is SNHLY, CDR2 FYNNEI, per germline. The junction had 4 bases not matched to a gene; V was cut back by 4 bases and J by 6 bases. The CDR3 contains 13 residues. The CDR3 reads CASSGDRGAEAFF. Here the CDR3 DNA reads TGTGCCAGCAGTGGTGACAGGGGCGCTGAAGCTTTCTTT.

This clone was seen once. This chain connects TRBV18 to TRBJ2-7, with D uncertain. The germline CDR1 and CDR2 sequences are KGHSH and LQKENI. The CDR3 extends over 14 amino acids. Trimming removed 2 bases at V and 0 bases at J, with 8 bases between. This CDR3 reads CASSPRWSSYEQYF. CDR3 coding DNA: TGTGCCAGCTCACCAAGGTGGAGCTCCTACGAGCAGTACTTC.

CDR3 sequence reads: CASSTPPTGTGNYQPQHF. The CDR3 nucleotides read TGTGCCAGTAGTACCCCCCCCACCGGGACAGGGAACTATCAGCCCCAGCATTTT. The chain has TRBV19 and TRBJ1-5; TRBD1 aligns across 9 bases. The V segment lost 4 bases and the J segment 5 bases; nucleotides outside the gene matches: 15. Per the germline V gene, CDR1 is LNHDA and CDR2 is SQIVND (reference sequence). The CDR3 covers 18 residues.